Sequencing of this TCR beta chain was carried out in a study of T-cell memory formation after mild COVID-19. Study observations and caveats: The study found contracting CD4+ clones mainly in CM and EM and contracting CD8+ clones in EMRA. Pre-infection memory showed some responding clones, and this suggested that cross-reactive memory joined.

The TCR alpha and TCR beta cDNA libraries, bearing sample barcodes and UMIs, were generated by 5'RACE using constant-segment primers. TCRdb processed the 5' RACE reads anew with MiXCR; each CDR3 protein has one entry. The sample holds just over 300,000 distinct CDR3 sequences, less than 20% seen once. Trimming cost V 4 bases and J 6 bases; bases outside gene matches: 4. This CDR3 has 13 residues. Germline V gene sequence: CDR1 MNHEY, CDR2 SMNVEV (reference sequence). Note on this clonotype: The target antigen is unknown.

The chain is built from TRBV27 and TRBJ2-7; 9 positions match TRBD2. The sequence came from a man aged 18 to 29 who had mild COVID-19 (a few samples of this study predate the infection). Cell type and time point are not known. The sample taken for sequencing was PBMCs or a T cell subset sorted from them (not recorded which). This CDR3 is CASSWRGGREQYF. Written as DNA, the CDR3 is TGTGCCAGCAGTTGGCGGGGGGGCCGCGAGCAGTACTTC.